These 15 T cell receptor beta chains came from one sample sequenced in a study of blood T cell repertoires in COVID-19. Here immunoSEQ multiplex PCR was the method, and the copy in TCRdb shows in-frame clones only, minus some. The table lists about 350,000 clones, over 75% of them singletons, with approximately 0.93% in the top ten. The sequenced sample consisted of PBMCs or T cells enriched from blood (not recorded which). These receptors originate from a woman aged 25 to 39 who had recovered from COVID-19.

This clone has only one observation. The chain links TRBV5-1 to TRBJ2-7; maybe TRBD2 (5 bases). The CDR3 length is 14 residues. Looked up from germline, CDR1 is SGHRS and CDR2 is YFSETQ. Trimming took off 4 bases at V and 0 bases at J, with 11 bases between the two ends. The CDR3 DNA is TGCGCCAGCAGCCGGGATACGAGCTCCTACGAGCAGTACTTC. Protein sequence: CASSRDTSSYEQYF.

The chain employs TRBV11-2 and TRBJ2-7; 7 nucleotides line up with TRBD1. Germline V CDR1 and CDR2: SGHAT, FQNNGV. J gave up 0 bases and V 1 base, and 9 bases lay outside the gene matches. CDR3 length: 17 amino acids. CDR3 DNA sequence: TGTGCCAGCAGCTTAGCGGGACAGTCCTTTAGCTCCTACGAGCAGTACTTC. Its translation: CASSLAGQSFSSYEQYF.

V usage is TRBV7-9 and J usage is TRBJ1-5; 9 bases are a match to TRBD1. V lost 8 bases to trimming and J lost 6 bases; unmatched junction nucleotides: 20. The CDR3 length is 18 residues. Germline V gene sequence: CDR1 SEHNR, CDR2 FQNEAQ (reference sequence). The CDR3 DNA sequence: TGTGCCAGCCAAGCGGGGGGGACAGGGAGTAGTACTAGTCAGCCCCAGCATTTT. It encodes CASQAGGTGSSTSQPQHF.

This chain joins TRBV9 and TRBJ2-3; 10 positions agree with TRBD2. The germline V gene encodes CDR1 SGDLS and CDR2 YYNGEE. The CDR3 length is 16 residues. The junction had 9 bases not matched to a gene; V was cut back by 4 bases and J by 4 bases. CDR3 sequence (DNA): TGTGCCAGCAGCTCCCGAGCGGGGGGGCCGTCAGATACGCAGTATTTT. It yields the protein CASSSRAGGPSDTQYF.

The chain uses TRBV6-4 and TRBJ1-4; the D is unclear. Trimming cost V 6 bases and J 4 bases, with 15 bases left between them. Germline-derived CDR1 and CDR2 are MRHNA and SNTAGT. The CDR3 has 15 amino acids. The DNA of the CDR3 is TGTGCCAGCAGGAAAACCCTCGAGAATAATGAAAAACTGTTTTTT. It translates to CASRKTLENNEKLFF.

This sequence joins TRBV29-1 and TRBJ1-5, with 10 bases identical to TRBD1. The V gene's germline CDR1 is SQVTM and CDR2 ANQGSEA. This CDR3 has 15 residues. Germline trimming cut 5 bases from V and 3 bases from J; bases unmatched to any gene: 7. CDR3 bases: TGCAGCGTTACAGCCGGGACAGGGGCCAATCAGCCCCAGCATTTT. This codes for CSVTAGTGANQPQHF.

The J gene is TRBJ2-1, the V gene TRBV10-3; 10 bases are a match to TRBD1. CDR3 length: 14 residues. Germline CDR1 reads ENHRY; CDR2 reads SYGVKD. The junction had 2 bases not matched to a gene; V was cut back by 2 bases and J by 7 bases. The CDR3 region is CAISERTGGNEQFF. As DNA, the CDR3 is TGTGCCATCAGTGAGAGGACAGGGGGGAATGAGCAGTTCTTC.

CDR3 sequence (DNA): TGCGCCAGCAGCGGCCGGGACAGGGGGGAGGACTCACCCCTCCACTTT. It codes for CASSGRDRGEDSPLHF. The chain recombines TRBV10-2 with TRBJ1-6; 11 bases map to TRBD1. Germline CDR1 and CDR2: WSHSY and SAAADI. Trimming removed 6 bases from V and 10 bases from J; junction bases left unmatched: 11. The CDR3 runs to 16 residues.

This clone appeared a single time. The CDR3 nucleotides are TGTGCCAGCAACCGAGACAGGGGCACTGAAGCTTTCTTT. Translated: CASNRDRGTEAFF. The V call is TRBV6-5, the J call TRBJ1-1; 8 bases match TRBD1. This CDR3 contains 13 residues. Unmatched junction bases numbered 5, after V lost 7 bases and J lost 4 bases. Germline-derived CDR1 and CDR2 are MNHEY and SVGAGI.

The DNA of the CDR3 is TGTGCCAGCAGCCGACTAGCGGGGGGATCCTACAATGAGCAGTTCTTC. Translation gives CASSRLAGGSYNEQFF. The chain uses TRBV3-1 (or the pseudogene TRBV3-2) and TRBJ2-1, with TRBD2 identical over 13 bases. This CDR3 contains 16 residues. Trimming cost V 4 bases and J 1 base; bases outside gene matches: 1. The V gene's germline CDR1 is LGHDT and CDR2 YNNKEL (reference sequence).

The rearrangement links TRBV4-1 to TRBJ2-1, with 10 bases lining up with TRBD1. Germline values: CDR1 MGHRA, CDR2 YSYEKL. V was pared by 4 bases and J by 8 bases, with 11 bases of the junction left unmatched. The CDR3 extends over 16 amino acids. CDR3 sequence: CASSPLTLDRGYEQFF. The CDR3 DNA follows: TGCGCCAGCAGCCCCCTTACCTTGGACAGGGGGTATGAGCAGTTCTTC.

The chain links TRBV27 to TRBJ2-5; 9 positions match TRBD1. The CDR3 sequence is 14 residues long. Trimming took 10 bases from V and 0 from J; bases not matched to a gene: 6. Germline V gene lookup returns CDR1 MNHEY and CDR2 SMNVEV (reference sequence). CDR3 in DNA: TGTGCCACCCGGGACAGGGCGTACCAAGAGACCCAGTACTTC. The encoded protein is CATRDRAYQETQYF.

The chain has TRBV6-5 and TRBJ1-2, with TRBD1 as a possible D gene (6 bases). The CDR3 has 14 residues. Per germline, CDR1 MNHEY and CDR2 SVGAGI. Trimming shortened V by 6 bases and J by 0 bases, and 11 bases separated the two germline ends. The CDR3 is CASSQTGTNYGYTF. In DNA, the CDR3 is TGTGCCAGCAGCCAAACAGGGACTAACTATGGCTACACCTTC.

This chain joins TRBV5-4 and TRBJ2-5; a weak D match, TRBD1 (5 bases). The germline CDR1 and CDR2 sequences are SGHNT and YYREEE (reference sequence). CDR3 size: 14 residues. Trimming cost V 0 bases and J 1 base, with 7 bases left between them. The CDR3 bases are TGTGCCAGCAGCTTGGCTGGGGCCCAAGAGACCCAGTACTTC. Its translation is CASSLAGAQETQYF.

The chain has TRBV9 and TRBJ2-1, with 7 bases lining up with TRBD1. Germline CDR1 reads SGDLS; CDR2 reads YYNGEE. V lost 0 bases to trimming and J lost 4 bases; unmatched junction nucleotides: 4. This CDR3 spans 15 amino acids. CDR3 bases: TGTGCCAGCAGCGTAGCCGGGACAGATTACAATGAGCAGTTCTTC. Its translation: CASSVAGTDYNEQFF.